This T cell receptor (beta chain) is drawn from a study of cytomegalovirus exposure and HLA in healthy donors. Study conclusions and caveats: Three CMV-associated chains proved CMV antigen-specific in vitro. For cytomegalovirus status, the classifier reportedly gave diagnoses with high specificity and sensitivity.

Per germline, CDR1 ENHRY and CDR2 SYGVKD. The CDR3 totals 15 residues. V lost 10 bases to trimming and J lost 5 bases; unmatched junction nucleotides: 8. The protocol was immunoSEQ multiplex PCR, while the TCRdb copy is restricted to in-frame clones and leaves out a portion. The sample yields about 78,000 clones, 90% to 97% seen once. Regarding this clone: Its antigen is as yet unknown.

The chain carries TRBV10-3 and TRBJ2-5; 15 bases map to TRBD2. The specimen sequenced was PBMCs. The clonotype comes from a man younger than 35 in good health and CMV-seropositive. The CDR3 loop is CATRTSGRAEETQYF. CDR3 bases: TGTGCCACCCGGACTAGCGGGAGGGCCGAGGAGACCCAGTACTTC.